This TCR beta chain originates from a study of CD8+ T cells in alopecia areata. Study-wide background: Tofacitinib was taken orally by treated patients, and the dose was 5 to 10 mg twice daily.

Indicated treatment: oral pan-JAK inhibitor, 5-10 mg twice daily. V lost 2 bases and J 5 bases, leaving 13 bases between the germline ends. This CDR3 contains 14 residues. Per germline, CDR1 MNHEY and CDR2 SVGAGI. RNA was extracted and reverse transcribed into cDNA as the sequencing template. Produced via immunoSEQ multiplex PCR; TCRdb's table is partial and in-frame only. Among 200,000 or so clones listed, 55% to 70% were seen once. The chain carries TRBV6-5 and TRBJ2-7; D is unresolved. The TCR originated in a human donor with alopecia areata. The source was CD4+ T cells sorted from blood, collected at week 24, from a patient treated with tofacitinib. The CDR3 sequence: CASSYGTVRNEQYF. The CDR3 DNA reads TGTGCCAGCAGTTACGGCACAGTTCGGAACGAGCAGTACTTC.